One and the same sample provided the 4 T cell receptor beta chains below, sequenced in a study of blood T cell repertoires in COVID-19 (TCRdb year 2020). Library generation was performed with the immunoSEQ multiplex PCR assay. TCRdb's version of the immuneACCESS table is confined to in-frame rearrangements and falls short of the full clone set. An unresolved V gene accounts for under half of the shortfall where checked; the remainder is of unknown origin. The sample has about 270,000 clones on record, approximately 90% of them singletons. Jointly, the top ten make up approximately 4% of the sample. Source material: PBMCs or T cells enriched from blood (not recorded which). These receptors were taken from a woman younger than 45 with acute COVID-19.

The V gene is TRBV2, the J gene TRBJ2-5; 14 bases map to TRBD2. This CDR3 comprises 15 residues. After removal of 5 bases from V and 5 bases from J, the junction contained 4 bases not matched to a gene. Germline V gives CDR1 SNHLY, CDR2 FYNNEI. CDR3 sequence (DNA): TGTGCCAGCAGTTGGGGACTAGCGGGAGTTGAGACCCAGTACTTC. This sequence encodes CASSWGLAGVETQYF.

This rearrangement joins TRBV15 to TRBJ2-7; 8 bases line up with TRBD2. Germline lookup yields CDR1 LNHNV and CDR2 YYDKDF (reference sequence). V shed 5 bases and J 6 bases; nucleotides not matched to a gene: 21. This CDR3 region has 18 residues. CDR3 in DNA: TGTGCCACCAGCGCGGATCCGTTAACCGGGGGGGCTATTTCCGAGCAGTACTTC. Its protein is CATSADPLTGGAISEQYF.

The chain's CDR3 is CASRTPGTGLSQPQHF. The CDR3 region has the DNA TGTGCCAGTAGAACTCCCGGGACAGGGCTTAGTCAGCCCCAGCATTTT. This chain links TRBV19 with TRBJ1-5; 9 bases fit TRBD1. The ends lost 6 bases at V and 6 bases at J; junction bases unmatched: 12. This CDR3 is 16 amino acids long. CDR1 is LNHDA and CDR2 is SQIVND in the germline V gene (reference sequence). Filled out from reference TRBV19 and TRBJ1-5, the complete variable domain reads DGGITQSPKYLFRKEGQNVTLSCEQNLNHDAMYWYRQDPGQGLRLIYYSQIVNDFQKGDIAEGYSVSREKKESFPLTVTSAQKNPTAFYLCASRTPGTGLSQPQHFGDGTRLSIL.

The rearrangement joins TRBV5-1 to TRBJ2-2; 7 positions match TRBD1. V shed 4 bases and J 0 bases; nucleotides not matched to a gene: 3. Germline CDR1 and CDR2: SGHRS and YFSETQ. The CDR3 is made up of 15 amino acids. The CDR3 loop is CASSVGQPNTGELFF. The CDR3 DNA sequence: TGCGCCAGCAGCGTGGGACAGCCGAACACCGGGGAGCTGTTTTTT.